This T cell receptor (beta chain) appears in the sequencing data of a study of vaccination and CD4 T cells after COVID-19. About the research overall: Post-vaccination samples were procured at a median of 72 days following dose two (range 14 to 241). From HCoV-229E, HCoV-OC43, HCoV-NL63 and SARS-CoV-2, overlapping spike peptides were used to stimulate the cells.

CDR3 length equals 13 residues. V was clipped by 4 bases and J by 8 bases; unmatched bases: 4. This clonotype was counted between two and nine times. Its antigen remains unknown. The Oncomine TCR Beta short-read assay generated sequence data from the DNA of cultured CD4+ T cells. TCRdb independently ran MiXCR on the PCR reads; one entry per CDR3 protein. This sample has some 14,000 distinct CDR3 sequences, with 35% to 50% found just once. The treatment was: roughly ten-day PBMC culture with coronavirus spike peptide pools or control peptides (ViraFEST assay). The chain combines TRBV12-3 or TRBV12-4 with TRBJ1-2, with 10 bases identical to TRBD1. The sequence was obtained from a human donor who had recovered from COVID-19. Sequenced material: CD4+ T cells from blood, cultured in vitro. CDR3 sequence: CASSSTGGGGYTF. In DNA, the CDR3 is TGTGCCAGCAGTTCGACAGGGGGCGGGGGCTACACCTTC.